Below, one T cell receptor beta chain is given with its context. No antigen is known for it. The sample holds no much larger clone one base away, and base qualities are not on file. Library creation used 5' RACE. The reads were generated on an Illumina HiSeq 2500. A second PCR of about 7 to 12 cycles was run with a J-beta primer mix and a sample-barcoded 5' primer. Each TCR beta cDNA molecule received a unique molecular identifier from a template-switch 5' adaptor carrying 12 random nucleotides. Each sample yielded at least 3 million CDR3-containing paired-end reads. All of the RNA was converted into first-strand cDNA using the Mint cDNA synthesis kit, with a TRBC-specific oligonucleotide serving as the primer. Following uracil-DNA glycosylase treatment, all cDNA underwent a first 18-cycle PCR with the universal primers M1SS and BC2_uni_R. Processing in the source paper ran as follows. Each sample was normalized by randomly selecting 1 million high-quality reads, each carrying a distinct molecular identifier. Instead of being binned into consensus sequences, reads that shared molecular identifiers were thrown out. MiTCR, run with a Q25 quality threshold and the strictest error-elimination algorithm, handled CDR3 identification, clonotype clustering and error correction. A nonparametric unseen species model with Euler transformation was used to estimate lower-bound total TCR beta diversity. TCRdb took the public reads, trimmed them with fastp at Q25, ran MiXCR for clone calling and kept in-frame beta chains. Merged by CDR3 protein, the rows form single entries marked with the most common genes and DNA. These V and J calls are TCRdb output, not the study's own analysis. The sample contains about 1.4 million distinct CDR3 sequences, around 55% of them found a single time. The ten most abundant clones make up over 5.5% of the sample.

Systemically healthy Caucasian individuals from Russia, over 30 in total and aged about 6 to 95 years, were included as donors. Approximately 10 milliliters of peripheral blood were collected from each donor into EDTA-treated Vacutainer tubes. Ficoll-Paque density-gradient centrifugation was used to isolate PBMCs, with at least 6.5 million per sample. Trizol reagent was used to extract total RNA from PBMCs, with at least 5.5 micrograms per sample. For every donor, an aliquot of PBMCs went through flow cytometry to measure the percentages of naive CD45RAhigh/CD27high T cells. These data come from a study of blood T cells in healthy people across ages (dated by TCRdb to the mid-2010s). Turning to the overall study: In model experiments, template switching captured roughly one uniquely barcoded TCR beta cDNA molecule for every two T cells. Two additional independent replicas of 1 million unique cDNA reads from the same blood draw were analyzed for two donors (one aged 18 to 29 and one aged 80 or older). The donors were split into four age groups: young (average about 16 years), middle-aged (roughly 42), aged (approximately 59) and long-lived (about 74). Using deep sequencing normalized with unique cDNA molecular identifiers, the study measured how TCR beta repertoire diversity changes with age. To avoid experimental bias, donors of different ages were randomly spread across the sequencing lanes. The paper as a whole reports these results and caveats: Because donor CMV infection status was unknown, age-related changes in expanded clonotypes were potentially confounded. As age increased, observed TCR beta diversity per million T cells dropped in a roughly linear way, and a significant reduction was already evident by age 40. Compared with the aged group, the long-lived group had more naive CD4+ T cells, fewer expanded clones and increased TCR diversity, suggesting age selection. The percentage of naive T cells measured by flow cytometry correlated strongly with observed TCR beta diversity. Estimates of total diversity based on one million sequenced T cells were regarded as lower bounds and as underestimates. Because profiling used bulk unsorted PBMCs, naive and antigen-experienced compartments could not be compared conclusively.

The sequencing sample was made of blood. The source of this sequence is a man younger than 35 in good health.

Here the CDR3 is given as CASSQTGVLYNSPLHF. The bases read TGTGCCAGCAGCCAAACAGGGGTTCTATATAATTCACCCCTCCACTTT. The chain employs TRBV12-3 or TRBV12-4 and TRBJ1-6; 7 junctional bases match TRBD1. The CDR3 covers 16 residues, taking in both the cysteine and the phenylalanine. Only CDR3 DNA remains: 48 bases, in frame from the first base. V trim: 6 bases; J trim: 4 bases; unmatched bases: 9.